This TCR beta chain was sequenced in a study of vaccination effects on CD4 cells after COVID-19. Antigen-specific CD4+ T cells were expanded (with viral peptide pools) by the ViraFEST assay ahead of sequencing. Subsequent to ten to eleven days of culture, CD4+ T cells were isolated. The healthy vaccine recipients, who had no prior SARS-CoV-2 infection, showed negative nucleocapsid antibodies. Cultures of fewer than 2.5 million PBMC per well contained about 10 IU/ml IL-2 plus 10 ug/ml peptides. A half-medium replacement with IL-2 medium was carried out on days 3 and 7. The assay was immunoSEQ multiplex PCR, and TCRdb's table has in-frame clones only and misses some. The data hold roughly 41,000 clones, with 60% to 80% observed a single time. Findings and limits, study-wide: Healthy vaccinees' vaccine-induced clones included only 1 of 255 that recognized common cold coronaviruses. Clonal contraction was marked in infection- and vaccine-induced clones late after vaccination.

In regard to this clone: Antigen: not known.

The germline V gene has CDR1 MNHEY and CDR2 SMNVEV (reference sequence). The CDR3 loop spans 14 amino acids. J lost 2 bases, V lost 5 bases, and 2 bases had no gene match. The receptor was isolated from a human donor who received a COVID-19 vaccine. The chain combines TRBV27 with TRBJ2-7; 11 bases map to TRBD2. This specimen was CD4+ T cells from PBMCs cultured with HCoV-OC43 spike peptides, taken before COVID-19 vaccination. Stated subset: HCoV-OC43 spike overlapping peptide pool stimulation. In nucleotides, the CDR3 is TGTGCCAGCAGTCGTAGCGGGAGGGCCTACGAGCAGTACTTC. Translation: CASSRSGRAYEQYF.